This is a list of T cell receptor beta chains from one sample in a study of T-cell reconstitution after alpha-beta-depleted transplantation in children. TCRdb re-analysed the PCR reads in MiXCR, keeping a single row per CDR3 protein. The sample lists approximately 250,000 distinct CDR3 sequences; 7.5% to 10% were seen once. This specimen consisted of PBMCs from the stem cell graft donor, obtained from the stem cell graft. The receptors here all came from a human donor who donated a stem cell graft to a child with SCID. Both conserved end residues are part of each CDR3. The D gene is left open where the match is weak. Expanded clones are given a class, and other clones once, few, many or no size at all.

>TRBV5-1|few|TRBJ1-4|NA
CASSLTVLPRGGEKLFF
TGCGCCAGCAGCCTCACCGTCCTCCCGAGAGGTGGTGAAAAACTGTTTTTT
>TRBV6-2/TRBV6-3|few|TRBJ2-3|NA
CASSYSRRGNTQYF
TGTGCCAGCAGTTACTCACGACGGGGCAATACGCAGTATTTT
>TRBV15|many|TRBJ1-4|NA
CATSRVPRYSATNEKLFF
TGTGCCACCAGCAGAGTGCCTCGCTACAGTGCAACTAATGAAAAACTGTTTTTT
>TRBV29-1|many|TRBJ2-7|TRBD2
CSVRGTSGGRSYEQYF
TGCAGCGTTAGGGGGACTAGCGGGGGTCGCTCCTACGAGCAGTACTTC
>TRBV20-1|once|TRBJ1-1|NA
CSASWFGTEAFF
TGCAGTGCTTCCTGGTTCGGCACTGAAGCTTTCTTT
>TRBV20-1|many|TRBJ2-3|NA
CSARDYGQSTDTQYF
TGCAGTGCTAGAGATTATGGGCAAAGCACAGATACGCAGTATTTT
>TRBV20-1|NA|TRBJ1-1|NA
CSADKPGSNTEAFF
TGCAGTGCTGACAAACCGGGGTCGAACACTGAAGCTTTCTTT
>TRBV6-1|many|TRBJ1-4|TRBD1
CASSIDRGGGKLFF
TGTGCCAGCAGCATCGACAGGGGCGGTGGAAAACTGTTTTTT
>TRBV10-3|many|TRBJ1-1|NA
CAISEWVGNSNTEAFF
TGTGCCATCAGTGAGTGGGTAGGTAACTCGAACACTGAAGCTTTCTTT
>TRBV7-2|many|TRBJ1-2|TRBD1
CASSPRQGTLGYTF
TGTGCCAGCAGCCCACGACAGGGGACCCTTGGCTACACCTTC
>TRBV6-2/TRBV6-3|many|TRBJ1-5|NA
CASGGGQPQHF
TGTGCCAGCGGTGGGGGCCAGCCCCAGCATTTT
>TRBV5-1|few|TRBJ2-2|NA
CASSLLTWNTGELFF
TGCGCCAGCAGCTTGCTGACGTGGAACACCGGGGAGCTGTTTTTT
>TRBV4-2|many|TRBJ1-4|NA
CASSQEPVLNEKLFF
TGTGCCAGCAGCCAAGAACCAGTCCTCAATGAAAAACTGTTTTTT
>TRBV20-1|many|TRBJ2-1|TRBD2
CSASPTSGYNEQFF
TGCAGTGCTAGCCCCACTAGCGGCTACAATGAGCAGTTCTTC
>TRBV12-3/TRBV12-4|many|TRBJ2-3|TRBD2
CASSDGGRLDTQYF
TGTGCCAGCAGCGACGGGGGGAGATTAGATACGCAGTATTTT
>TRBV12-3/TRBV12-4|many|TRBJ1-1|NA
CASSRTGYVNTEAFF
TGTGCCAGCAGTCGAACAGGGTATGTTAACACTGAAGCTTTCTTT
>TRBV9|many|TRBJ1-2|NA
CASSVGAGNYGYTF
TGTGCCAGCAGCGTAGGGGCAGGTAACTATGGCTACACCTTC
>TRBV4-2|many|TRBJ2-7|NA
CASSQERGGGGPLYSYEQYF
TGTGCCAGCAGCCAAGAAAGAGGGGGTGGGGGGCCTTTATACTCCTACGAGCAGTACTTC
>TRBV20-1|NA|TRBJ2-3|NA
CSATDFRGPGDTQYF
TGCAGTGCTACTGACTTCCGGGGCCCAGGGGATACGCAGTATTTT
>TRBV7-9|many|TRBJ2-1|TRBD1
CASSARDSWNEQFF
TGTGCCAGCAGCGCTCGGGACAGTTGGAATGAGCAGTTCTTC
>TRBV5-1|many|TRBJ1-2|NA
CASSFSAGYGYTF
TGCGCCAGCAGCTTCTCCGCGGGGTATGGCTACACCTTC
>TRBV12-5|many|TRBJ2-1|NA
CASAPVGQEQFF
TGTGCTAGTGCCCCGGTGGGTCAGGAGCAGTTCTTC
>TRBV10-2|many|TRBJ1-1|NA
CASSESTRSRGPEAFF
TGCGCCAGCAGTGAGTCAACAAGGTCCAGGGGTCCTGAAGCTTTCTTT
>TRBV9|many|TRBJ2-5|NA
CASSGRRGGLQETQYF
TGTGCCAGCAGCGGTCGTAGGGGGGGACTTCAAGAGACCCAGTACTTC
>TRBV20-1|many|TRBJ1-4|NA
CSAREGSNEKLFF
TGCAGTGCTAGAGAGGGGTCTAATGAAAAACTGTTTTTT
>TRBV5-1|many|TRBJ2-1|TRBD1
CASSLTGGSYNEQFF
TGCGCCAGCAGCTTAACAGGGGGCTCCTACAATGAGCAGTTCTTC
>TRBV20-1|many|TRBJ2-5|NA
CSARGGPLQETQYF
TGCAGTGCTAGAGGGGGACCTCTCCAAGAGACCCAGTACTTC
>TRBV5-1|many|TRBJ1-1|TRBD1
CASSSSGGGGRVTEAFF
TGCGCCAGCAGCTCCTCAGGGGGTGGTGGGAGAGTCACTGAAGCTTTCTTT
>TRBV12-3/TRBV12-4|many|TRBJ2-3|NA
CASRFPATDTQYF
TGTGCCAGCAGATTCCCTGCGACAGATACGCAGTATTTT
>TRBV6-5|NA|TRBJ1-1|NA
CASSYSPDAGTEAFF
TGTGCCAGCAGTTACTCGCCGGACGCGGGCACTGAAGCTTTCTTT
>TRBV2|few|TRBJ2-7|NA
CASSELRVKTYEQYF
TGTGCCAGCAGTGAACTTCGGGTGAAAACTTACGAGCAGTACTTC
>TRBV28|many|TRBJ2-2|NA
CASSLGGWLESTGELFF
TGTGCCAGCAGTTTAGGTGGTTGGCTAGAGAGCACCGGGGAGCTGTTTTTT
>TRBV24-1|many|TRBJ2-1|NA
CATSDTPQRGNYNEQFF
TGTGCCACCAGTGATACACCTCAACGGGGGAACTACAATGAGCAGTTCTTC
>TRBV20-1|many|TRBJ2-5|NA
CSARESRGGYQETQYF
TGCAGTGCTAGAGAGTCCAGGGGGGGGTACCAAGAGACCCAGTACTTC
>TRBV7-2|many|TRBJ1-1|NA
CASSLGSGDGSTEAFF
TGTGCCAGCAGCTTAGGTTCCGGGGATGGGAGTACTGAAGCTTTCTTT
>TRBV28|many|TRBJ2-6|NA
CASSLARTLISGANVLTF
TGTGCCAGCAGTTTAGCCCGGACCCTAATCTCTGGGGCCAACGTCCTGACTTTC
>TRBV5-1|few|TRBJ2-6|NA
CASSLGAGSGANVLTF
TGCGCCAGCAGCTTGGGAGCCGGCTCTGGGGCCAACGTCCTGACTTTC
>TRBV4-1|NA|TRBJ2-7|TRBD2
CASSRTSGGEQYF
TGCGCCAGCAGCCGAACTAGCGGGGGCGAGCAGTACTTC
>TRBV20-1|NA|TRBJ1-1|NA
CSARYRDGEAFF
TGCAGTGCTAGATACAGGGACGGCGAAGCTTTCTTT
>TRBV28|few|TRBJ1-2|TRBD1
CASSTGGTGRSYGYTF
TGTGCCAGCAGCACCGGTGGGACAGGGAGATCGTATGGCTACACCTTC
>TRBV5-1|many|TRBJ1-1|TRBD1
CASSSTQGSWENTEAFF
TGCGCCAGCAGCTCAACACAGGGGTCATGGGAGAACACTGAAGCTTTCTTT
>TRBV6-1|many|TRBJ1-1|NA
CASINSERTEAFF
TGTGCCAGCATAAATTCGGAAAGAACTGAAGCTTTCTTT
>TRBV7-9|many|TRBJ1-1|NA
CASSFRQIRRDGGLLHTEAFF
TGTGCCAGCAGCTTTCGTCAAATCCGGCGAGATGGGGGTCTTCTTCACACTGAAGCTTTCTTT
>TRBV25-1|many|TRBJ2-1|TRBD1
CASSDFGTGGYNEQFF
TGTGCCAGCAGTGACTTCGGGACAGGGGGTTACAATGAGCAGTTCTTC
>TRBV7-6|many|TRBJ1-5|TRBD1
CASSLGTDLSNQPQHF
TGTGCCAGCAGCTTGGGGACAGATCTTAGCAATCAGCCCCAGCATTTT
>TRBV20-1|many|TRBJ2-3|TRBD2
CSARGLADSTDTQYF
TGCAGTGCTAGAGGACTAGCGGATAGCACAGATACGCAGTATTTT
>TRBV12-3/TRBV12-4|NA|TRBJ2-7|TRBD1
CACSPQDRGILLSSYEQYF
TGTGCCTGCAGTCCCCAAGACAGGGGAATACTCCTGAGCTCCTACGAGCAGTACTTC
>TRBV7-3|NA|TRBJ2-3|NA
CASSLSRGTQYF
TGTGCCAGCAGCTTATCCCGGGGAACGCAGTATTTT
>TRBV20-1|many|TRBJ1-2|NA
CSASTVNYGYTF
TGCAGTGCTTCGACGGTGAACTATGGCTACACCTTC